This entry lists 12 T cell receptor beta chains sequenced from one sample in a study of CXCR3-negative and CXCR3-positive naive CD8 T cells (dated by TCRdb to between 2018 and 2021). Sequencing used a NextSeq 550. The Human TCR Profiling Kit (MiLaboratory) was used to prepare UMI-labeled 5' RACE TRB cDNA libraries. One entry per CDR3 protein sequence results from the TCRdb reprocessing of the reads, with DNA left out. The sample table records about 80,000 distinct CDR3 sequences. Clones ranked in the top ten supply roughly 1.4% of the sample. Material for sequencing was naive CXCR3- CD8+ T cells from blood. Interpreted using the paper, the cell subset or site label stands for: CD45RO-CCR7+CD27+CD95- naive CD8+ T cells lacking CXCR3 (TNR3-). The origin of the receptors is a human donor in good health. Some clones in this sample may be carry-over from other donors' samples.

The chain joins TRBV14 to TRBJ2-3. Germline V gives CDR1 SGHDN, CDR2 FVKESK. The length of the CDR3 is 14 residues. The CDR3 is CASSPLTSTDTQYF.

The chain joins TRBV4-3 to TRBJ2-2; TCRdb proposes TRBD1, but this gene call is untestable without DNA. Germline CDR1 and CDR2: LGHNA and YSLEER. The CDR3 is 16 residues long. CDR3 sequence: CASSQDSTRGAGELFF.

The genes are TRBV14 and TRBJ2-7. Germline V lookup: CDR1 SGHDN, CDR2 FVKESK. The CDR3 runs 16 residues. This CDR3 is CASSQSDTYGLLEQYF.

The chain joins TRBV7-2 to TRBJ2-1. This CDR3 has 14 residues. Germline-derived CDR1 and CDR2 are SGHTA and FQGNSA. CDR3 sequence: CASSPFGQYNEQFF.

CDR3 in amino acids: CASSTRGTNTGELFF. V and J are TRBV21-1 and TRBJ2-2. TRBV21-1 corresponds to a pseudogene. The CDR3 extends over 15 amino acids.

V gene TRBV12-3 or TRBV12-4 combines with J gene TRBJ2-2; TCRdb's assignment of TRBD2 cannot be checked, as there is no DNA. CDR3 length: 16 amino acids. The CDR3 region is CASSLPSGGTTGELFF.

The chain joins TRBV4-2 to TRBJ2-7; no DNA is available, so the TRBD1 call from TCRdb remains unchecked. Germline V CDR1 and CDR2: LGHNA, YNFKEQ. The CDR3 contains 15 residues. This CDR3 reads CASSPPGGGLYEQYF.

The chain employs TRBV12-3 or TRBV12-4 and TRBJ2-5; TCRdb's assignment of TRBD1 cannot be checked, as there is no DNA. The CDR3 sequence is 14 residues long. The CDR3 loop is CASSPGPLEETQYF.

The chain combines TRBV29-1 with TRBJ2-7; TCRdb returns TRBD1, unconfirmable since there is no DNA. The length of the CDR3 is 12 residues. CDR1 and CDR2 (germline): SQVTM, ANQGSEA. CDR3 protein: CSARIRDYEQYF.

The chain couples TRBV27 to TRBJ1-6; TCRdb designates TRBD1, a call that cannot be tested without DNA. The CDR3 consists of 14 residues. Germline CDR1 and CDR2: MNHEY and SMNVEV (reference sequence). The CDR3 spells CASSSRGGFSPLHF.

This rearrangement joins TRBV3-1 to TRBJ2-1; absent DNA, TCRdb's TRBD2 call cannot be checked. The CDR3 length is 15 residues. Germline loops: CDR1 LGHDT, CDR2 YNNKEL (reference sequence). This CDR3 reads CASSQVTSGSNEQFF.

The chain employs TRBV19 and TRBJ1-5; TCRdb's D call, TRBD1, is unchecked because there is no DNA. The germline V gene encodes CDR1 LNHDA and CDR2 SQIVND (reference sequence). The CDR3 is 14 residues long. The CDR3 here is CASSIQGVDQPQHF. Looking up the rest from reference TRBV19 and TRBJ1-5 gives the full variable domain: DGGITQSPKYLFRKEGQNVTLSCEQNLNHDAMYWYRQDPGQGLRLIYYSQIVNDFQKGDIAEGYSVSREKKESFPLTVTSAQKNPTAFYLCASSIQGVDQPQHFGDGTRLSIL.